What follows are 13 T cell receptor beta chains derived from one specimen sequenced in a study of identical twins. TCRdb reprocessed the 5' RACE reads via MiXCR and lists one record per CDR3 protein. The sample shows 650,000 to 800,000 distinct CDR3 sequences, roughly 8% of them seen only once. This sample was shared with a second study, whose subject was yellow fever vaccine responses in identical twins.

Sequenced material: PBMCs. The receptors shown here come from a woman aged 18-35 years in good health.

This clonotype was detected many times. The chain combines TRBV20-1 with TRBJ1-1; D remains ambiguous. The germline gives CDR1 DFQATT, CDR2 SNEGSKA (reference sequence). CDR3 length equals 12 residues. V was trimmed by 0 bases and J by 3 bases, leaving 5 bases between them. CDR3 sequence (DNA): TGCAGTGCTAGAGAGAAGGACACTGAAGCTTTCTTT. Protein sequence: CSAREKDTEAFF.

This clonotype showed up many times. The chain couples TRBV6-1 to TRBJ2-1; TRBD2 agrees at 10 bases. Germline trimming cut 3 bases from V and 5 bases from J; bases unmatched to any gene: 19. The CDR3 is made up of 20 amino acids. Germline values: CDR1 MNHNS, CDR2 SASEGT. The CDR3 DNA reads TGTGCCAGCAGTGATGCTAAGTCTAGCGGGAGCTTGTCAACCCACAATGAGCAGTTCTTC. It specifies CASSDAKSSGSLSTHNEQFF.

The chain carries TRBV5-1 and TRBJ1-1; TRBD1 is a possible D gene (6 bases). V lost 3 bases and J 7 bases, leaving 13 bases between the germline ends. This CDR3 has 13 residues. Germline V lookup: CDR1 SGHRS, CDR2 YFSETQ. CDR3 DNA: TGCGCCAGCAGCTCTCAGGGGCGGGTTGAAGCTTTCTTT. Protein sequence: CASSSQGRVEAFF.

In this sample, this clonotype turned up many times. V and J are TRBV5-1 and TRBJ2-5; TRBD1 aligns across 8 bases. CDR1 and CDR2 from the germline V gene are SGHRS and YFSETQ. Trimming took 4 bases from V and 5 from J; bases not matched to a gene: 4. The CDR3 has 13 residues. CDR3: CASSLTGVETQYF. The CDR3 DNA reads TGCGCCAGCAGCCTGACAGGGGTCGAGACCCAGTACTTC.

This clonotype appeared a few times. V gene TRBV28 combines with J gene TRBJ2-7; possible D gene TRBD2, 6 bases. V dropped 3 bases and J dropped 6 bases, with 15 bases sitting between them. CDR3 size: 14 residues. Germline CDR1 and CDR2: MDHEN and SYDVKM. The CDR3, as DNA: TGTGCCAGCAGTTTCCCCCGGGGGACTGCCGAGCAGTACTTC. It codes for CASSFPRGTAEQYF.

This clonotype was counted a few times. In DNA, the CDR3 is TGTGCCAGCAGCTTAGGAGGAATTACGTTTTTT. Its protein product is CASSLGGITFF. This chain uses TRBV7-9 with TRBJ1-4; no clear D. Germline V lookup: CDR1 SEHNR, CDR2 FQNEAQ (reference sequence). The ends were cut back, 1 base at V and 16 bases at J, with 10 bases in the middle. CDR3 size: 11 residues.

This clonotype was detected many times. The V gene is TRBV5-1, the J gene TRBJ2-7, with 9 bases aligning to TRBD1. The CDR3 spans 14 residues. The germline CDR1 and CDR2 sequences are SGHRS and YFSETQ. Trimming removed 3 bases from V and 3 bases from J; junction bases left unmatched: 4. The CDR3 sequence: CASSSMGQGYEQYF. The CDR3 DNA reads TGCGCCAGCAGCTCAATGGGACAGGGCTACGAGCAGTACTTC.

This clonotype was detected only a few times. The chain's CDR3 is CASRIRQANTEAFF. Written as DNA, the CDR3 is TGTGCCAGCAGAATCCGACAGGCGAACACTGAAGCTTTCTTT. The V and J genes are TRBV6-2 or TRBV6-3 and TRBJ1-1; TRBD1 is a possible D gene (6 bases). The CDR3 has 14 residues. Looked up from germline, CDR1 is MNHEY and CDR2 is SVGEGT. V lost 6 bases to trimming and J lost 1 base, with 12 bases between them.

V is TRBV10-3 and J is TRBJ2-7; TRBD1 or TRBD2 may be the D gene (5 bases each). The germline V gene has CDR1 ENHRY and CDR2 SYGVKD. The germline V and J ends were trimmed by 8 bases and 0 bases, with 11 bases remaining between them. CDR3 length equals 13 residues. The CDR3 DNA is TGTGCCATCTGGGACGCGTCCTCCTACGAGCAGTACTTC. Translated: CAIWDASSYEQYF.

This clonotype showed up many times. V and J are TRBV11-2 and TRBJ2-1; TRBD2 aligns across 9 bases. CDR1 is SGHAT and CDR2 is FQNNGV in the germline V gene. The CDR3 has 14 amino acids. Trimming took 6 bases from V and 8 from J; bases not matched to a gene: 8. CDR3 region: CASSTLAGVDEQFF. In DNA form, the CDR3 reads TGTGCCAGCAGTACATTAGCGGGGGTGGATGAGCAGTTCTTC.

This chain joins TRBV9 and TRBJ2-5; possible D gene TRBD2, 7 bases. This CDR3 comprises 14 residues. The V and J ends lost 4 bases and 5 bases respectively, with 15 bases between them. CDR1 and CDR2 (germline): SGDLS, YYNGEE. CDR3 sequence reads: CASSREGGSETQYF. CDR3 sequence (DNA): TGTGCCAGCAGCAGAGAGGGGGGGTCGGAGACCCAGTACTTC.

This clonotype was detected a few times. The chain has TRBV30 and TRBJ1-1, with D unresolved. The V end was cut by 3 bases, the J end by 5 bases, with 10 bases between. The CDR3 runs to 12 residues. Germline V gives CDR1 GTSNPN, CDR2 SVGIG (reference sequence). The chain's CDR3 is CAWSHTGTEAFF. The CDR3 bases are TGTGCCTGGAGCCATACCGGGACTGAAGCTTTCTTT.

CDR3 sequence: CASSRTPGLVAEQYF. Written as DNA, the CDR3 is TGTGCCAGCAGCCGAACCCCGGGACTAGTTGCCGAGCAGTACTTC. The rearrangement uses TRBV28 and TRBJ2-7, with 8 bases that match TRBD2. With V trimmed by 6 bases and J by 6 bases, 13 bases remained unmatched. The CDR3 totals 15 residues. Germline V gene lookup returns CDR1 MDHEN and CDR2 SYDVKM.